This T cell receptor (beta chain) was observed in a study of neoadjuvant anti-PD-1 for oral cavity cancer (dated by TCRdb to the early 2020s). About the study as a whole: Patients mostly received three to four biweekly doses of nivolumab at 3 mg/kg before curative-intent surgical resection. For patients who did not progress, a fourth nivolumab dose was given around day 43, followed by definitive surgical resection on days 50-56. Under RECIST 1.1, patients with complete response, partial response or stable disease were classed as responders, and patients with progression were classed as non-responders. The parent correlative cohort included some 13 patients, with an approximately 32% response rate.

The time point label corresponds to: after neoadjuvant nivolumab, at surgical resection. Patients had been newly diagnosed with stage II-IVA oral cavity squamous cell carcinoma, and no prior systemic or radiation treatment had been given to the patients. The cohort was made up of patients with locally advanced, HPV-negative oral cavity squamous cell carcinoma. Peripheral blood mononuclear cells were analyzed directly and were not maintained or expanded in culture. The samples were drawn from a longitudinal correlative study tied to a single-arm phase II trial testing neoadjuvant nivolumab in oral cavity squamous cell carcinoma. Subject-matched pre- and post-treatment PBMCs and tumors from three responders and three non-responders underwent genomic DNA-based TCRbeta sequencing. Peripheral blood mononuclear cells were collected once before nivolumab treatment and again after treatment, at the time of surgery. Genomic DNA was isolated from PBMCs using the Maxwell RSC DNA from Cells kit.

What the work shows at the level of the full study, not this receptor alone: After neoadjuvant nivolumab, significantly higher T cell clonality (Gini index) was found within PBMCs in non-responders than in responders. A higher pretreatment blood Treg/Th17 ratio correlated with both higher pretreatment blood TCRbeta clonality and lower post-treatment tumor TCRbeta clonality. TCR analyses included only three patients per response group, and the authors called for larger cohorts for validation.

For deep sequencing, PBMC libraries mostly used around 0.45 ug of input genomic DNA, with six replicates for each sample. The immunoSEQ hsTCRbeta kit was used to prepare TCRbeta libraries according to the manufacturer's instructions. Sequencing of the completed libraries took place using an Illumina NovaSeq 6000 S4 flow cell after they had been pooled to approximately 3.3 nM. In the paper's pipeline: The immunoSEQ Analyzer was used for raw data preprocessing and quality control. The analysis was restricted to productive rearrangements, with each unique CDR3 amino acid sequence defining a clonotype. Using the R package tcR, the researchers computed the Gini-Simpson index as their estimate of repertoire clonality. Student's t test was used to compare Gini indices, while Pearson correlation assessed associations with tumor size change. This immuneACCESS table, as held by TCRdb, lists in-frame sequences with V and J called but not all clones. Of the missing ones, under half trace to an unresolved V gene in checked studies; the others have no known cause. V, J and clone size derive from that table, while D and trimming were established from the DNA sequence. The sample table records some 29,000 clones; approximately 80% of these occur just once. 3% to 3.5% of the sample rests with the top ten.

Points on this clone: The antigen it binds to is not known. The record has no base qualities; no much larger clone is one base away.

Unmatched junction bases come to 12, with V trimmed by 8 bases and J by 0 bases. Taken from the germline V gene, the CDR1 and CDR2 loops are SGHVS and FNYEAQ. CDR3 length: 16 amino acids, cysteine to phenylalanine. The only DNA kept is the CDR3, 48 bases in frame from the first base. The specimen comprised PBMCs, sampled after nivolumab (anti-PD-1) treatment. This TCR was sampled from a person between 40 and 79 years old with oral cavity squamous cell carcinoma. This chain is built from TRBV7-6 and TRBJ1-1; 7 central bases correspond to TRBD1. The CDR3 in this case is CASGQGVLWLNTEAFF. DNA sequence: TGTGCCAGCGGGCAGGGGGTCCTTTGGCTGAACACTGAAGCTTTCTTT.